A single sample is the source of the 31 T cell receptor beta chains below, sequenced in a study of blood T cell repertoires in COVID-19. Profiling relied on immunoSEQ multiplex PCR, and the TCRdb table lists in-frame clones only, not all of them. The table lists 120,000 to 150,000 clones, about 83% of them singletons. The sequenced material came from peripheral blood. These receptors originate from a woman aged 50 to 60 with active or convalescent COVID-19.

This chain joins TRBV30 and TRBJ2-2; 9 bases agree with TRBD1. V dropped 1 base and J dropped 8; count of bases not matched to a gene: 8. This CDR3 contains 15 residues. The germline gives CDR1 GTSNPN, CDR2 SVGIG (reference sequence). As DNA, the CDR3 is TGTGCCTGGAGTGCCCCCGGGACAGGGAGTGGGGAGCTGTTTTTT. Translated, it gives CAWSAPGTGSGELFF.

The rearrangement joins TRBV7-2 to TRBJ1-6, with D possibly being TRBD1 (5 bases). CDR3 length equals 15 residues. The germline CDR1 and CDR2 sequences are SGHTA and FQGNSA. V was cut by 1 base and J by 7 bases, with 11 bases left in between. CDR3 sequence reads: CASSLVQALNSPLHF. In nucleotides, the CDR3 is TGTGCCAGCAGCTTAGTACAGGCTCTGAATTCACCCCTCCACTTT.

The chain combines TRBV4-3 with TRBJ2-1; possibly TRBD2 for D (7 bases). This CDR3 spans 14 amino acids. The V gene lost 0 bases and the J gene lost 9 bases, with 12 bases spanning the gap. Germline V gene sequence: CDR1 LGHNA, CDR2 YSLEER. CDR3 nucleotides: TGCGCCAGCAGCCAAGATGGGGGGGCGGCTGAGCAGTTCTTC. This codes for CASSQDGGAAEQFF.

CDR3 DNA sequence: TGTGCCAGCTCACCACCAACAGGGGGCCATGGAGATACGCAGTATTTT. Its translation: CASSPPTGGHGDTQYF. The V gene is TRBV18, the J gene TRBJ2-3, with TRBD1 identical over 9 bases. Per the germline V gene, CDR1 is KGHSH and CDR2 is LQKENI. The CDR3 totals 16 residues. J lost 5 bases, V lost 0 bases, and 6 bases had no gene match.

CDR3 DNA: TGCGCCAGCAGCTCTGGGGCTAGCGGGAGTCCCTACAATGAGCAGTTCTTC. Translating it yields CASSSGASGSPYNEQFF. This chain links TRBV5-1 with TRBJ2-1; 10 positions agree with TRBD2. The CDR3 totals 17 residues. J lost 2 bases, V lost 3 bases, and 8 bases had no gene match. Per germline, CDR1 SGHRS and CDR2 YFSETQ.

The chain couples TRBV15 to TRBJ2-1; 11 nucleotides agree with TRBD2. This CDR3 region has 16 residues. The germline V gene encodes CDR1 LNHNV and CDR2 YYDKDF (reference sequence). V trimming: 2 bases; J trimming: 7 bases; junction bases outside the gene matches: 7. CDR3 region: CATSRSIAGGENEQFF. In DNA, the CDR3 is TGTGCCACCAGCAGATCGATAGCGGGAGGGGAGAATGAGCAGTTCTTC.

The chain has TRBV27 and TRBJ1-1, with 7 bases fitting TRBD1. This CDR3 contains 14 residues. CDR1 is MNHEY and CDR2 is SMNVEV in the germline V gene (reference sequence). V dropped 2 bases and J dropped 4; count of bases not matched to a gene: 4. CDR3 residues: CASSLRTGSTEAFF. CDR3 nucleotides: TGTGCCAGCAGTTTACGGACAGGATCCACTGAAGCTTTCTTT.

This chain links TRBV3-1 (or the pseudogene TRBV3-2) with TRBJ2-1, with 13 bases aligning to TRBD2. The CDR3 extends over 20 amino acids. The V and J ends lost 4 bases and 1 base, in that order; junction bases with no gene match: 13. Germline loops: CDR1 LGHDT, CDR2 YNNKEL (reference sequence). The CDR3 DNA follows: TGTGCCAGCAGCCCGACTCCTGGGACTAGCGGGATACCATCCTACAATGAGCAGTTCTTC. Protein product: CASSPTPGTSGIPSYNEQFF.

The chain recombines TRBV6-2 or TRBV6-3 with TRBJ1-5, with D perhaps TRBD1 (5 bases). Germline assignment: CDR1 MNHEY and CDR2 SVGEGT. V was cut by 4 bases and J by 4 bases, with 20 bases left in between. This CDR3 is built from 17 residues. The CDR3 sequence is CASSSKRAGTGNQPQHF. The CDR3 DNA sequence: TGTGCCAGCAGTTCCAAACGGGCGGGGACGGGGAATCAGCCCCAGCATTTT.

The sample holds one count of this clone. The CDR3: CSTRQGPAYEQYF. CDR3 bases: TGCAGCACAAGACAGGGCCCAGCCTACGAGCAGTACTTC. V usage is TRBV29-1 and J usage is TRBJ2-7; 7 bases agree with TRBD1. This CDR3 is 13 amino acids long. Losses at the gene ends were 8 bases for V and 2 bases for J; bases not matched to a gene: 9. The germline CDR1 and CDR2 sequences are SQVTM and ANQGSEA.

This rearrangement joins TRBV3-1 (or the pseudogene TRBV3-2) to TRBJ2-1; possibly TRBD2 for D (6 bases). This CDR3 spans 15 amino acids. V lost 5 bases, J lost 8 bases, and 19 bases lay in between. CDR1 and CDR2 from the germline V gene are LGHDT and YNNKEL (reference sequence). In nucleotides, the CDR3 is TGTGCCAGCAGCTATCAGTGGGGGGTTGAGGATGAGCAGTTCTTC. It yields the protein CASSYQWGVEDEQFF.

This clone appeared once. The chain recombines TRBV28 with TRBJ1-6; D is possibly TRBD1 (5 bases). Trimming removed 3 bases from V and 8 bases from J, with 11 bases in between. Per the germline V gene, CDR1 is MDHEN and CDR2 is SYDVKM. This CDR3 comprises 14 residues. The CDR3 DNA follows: TGTGCCAGCAGTTTGGGGCCTAAACATTCACCCCTCCACTTT. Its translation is CASSLGPKHSPLHF.

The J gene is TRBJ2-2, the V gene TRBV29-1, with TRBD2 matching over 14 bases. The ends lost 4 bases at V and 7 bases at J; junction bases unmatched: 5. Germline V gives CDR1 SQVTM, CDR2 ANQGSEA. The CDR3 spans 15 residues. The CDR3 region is CSVGTSGRWDGELFF. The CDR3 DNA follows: TGCAGCGTTGGGACTAGCGGGAGGTGGGACGGGGAGCTGTTTTTT.

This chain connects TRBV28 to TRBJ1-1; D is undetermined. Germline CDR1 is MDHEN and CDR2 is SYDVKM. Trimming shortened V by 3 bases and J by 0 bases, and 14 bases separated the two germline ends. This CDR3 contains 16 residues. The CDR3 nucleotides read TGTGCCAGCAGTTTTTTGCAGTACAAGATGAACACTGAAGCTTTCTTT. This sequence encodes CASSFLQYKMNTEAFF.

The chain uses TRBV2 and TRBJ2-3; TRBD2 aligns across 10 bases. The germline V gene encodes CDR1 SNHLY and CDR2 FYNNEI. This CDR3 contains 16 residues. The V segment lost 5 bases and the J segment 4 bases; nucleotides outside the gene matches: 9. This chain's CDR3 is CASSPTSGMISDTQYF. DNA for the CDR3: TGTGCCAGCAGTCCCACTAGCGGGATGATCTCAGATACGCAGTATTTT.

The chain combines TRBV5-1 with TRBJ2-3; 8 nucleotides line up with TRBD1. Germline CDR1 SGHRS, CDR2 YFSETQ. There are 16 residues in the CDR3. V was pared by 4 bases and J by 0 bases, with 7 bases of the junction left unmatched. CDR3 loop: CASSAGQGRSTDTQYF. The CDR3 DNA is TGCGCCAGCAGCGCCGGACAGGGCCGAAGCACAGATACGCAGTATTTT.

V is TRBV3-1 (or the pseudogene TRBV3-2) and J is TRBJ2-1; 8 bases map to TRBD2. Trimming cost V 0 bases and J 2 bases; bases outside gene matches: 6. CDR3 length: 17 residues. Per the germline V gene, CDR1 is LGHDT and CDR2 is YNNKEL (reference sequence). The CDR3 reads CASSQEKGSGTYNEQFF. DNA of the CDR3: TGTGCCAGCAGCCAAGAAAAGGGTAGCGGGACCTACAATGAGCAGTTCTTC.

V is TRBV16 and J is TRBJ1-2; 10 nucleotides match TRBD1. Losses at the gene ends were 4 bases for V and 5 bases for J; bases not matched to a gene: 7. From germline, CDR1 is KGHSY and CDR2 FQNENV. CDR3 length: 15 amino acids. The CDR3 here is CASSPSGQGLYGYTF. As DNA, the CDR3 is TGTGCCAGCAGCCCCTCGGGACAGGGGTTGTATGGCTACACCTTC. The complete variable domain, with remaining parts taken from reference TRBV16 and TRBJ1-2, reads GEEVAQTPKHLVRGEGQKAKLYCAPIKGHSYVFWYQQVLKNEFKFLISFQNENVFDETGMPKERFSAKCLPNSPCSLEIQATKLEDSAVYFCASSPSGQGLYGYTFGSGTRLTVV.

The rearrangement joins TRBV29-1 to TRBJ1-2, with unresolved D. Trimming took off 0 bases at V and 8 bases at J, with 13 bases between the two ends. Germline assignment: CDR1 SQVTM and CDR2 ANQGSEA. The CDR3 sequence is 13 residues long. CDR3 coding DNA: TGCAGCGTTGAAGAATCCGGGAAAGAGGGCTACACCTTC. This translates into CSVEESGKEGYTF.

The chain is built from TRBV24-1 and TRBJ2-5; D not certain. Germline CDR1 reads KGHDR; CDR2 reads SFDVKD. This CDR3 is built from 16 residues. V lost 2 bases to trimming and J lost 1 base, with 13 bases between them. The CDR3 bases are TGTGCCACCAGTGATTCGAAACATCCCCGCCAAGAGACCCAGTACTTC. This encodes CATSDSKHPRQETQYF.

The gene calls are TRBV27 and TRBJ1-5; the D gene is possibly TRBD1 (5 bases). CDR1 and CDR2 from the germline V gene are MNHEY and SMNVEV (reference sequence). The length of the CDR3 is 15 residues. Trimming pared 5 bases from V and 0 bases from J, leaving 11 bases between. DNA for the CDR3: TGTGCCAGCAGTACGAGTACAGGTAGCAATCAGCCCCAGCATTTT. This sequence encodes CASSTSTGSNQPQHF.

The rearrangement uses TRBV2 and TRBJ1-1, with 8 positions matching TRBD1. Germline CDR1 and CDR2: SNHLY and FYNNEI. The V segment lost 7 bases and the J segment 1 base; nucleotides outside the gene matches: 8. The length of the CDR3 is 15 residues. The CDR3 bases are TGTGCCAGCACCGAAGGACAGGGCTGGAACACTGAAGCTTTCTTT. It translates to CASTEGQGWNTEAFF.

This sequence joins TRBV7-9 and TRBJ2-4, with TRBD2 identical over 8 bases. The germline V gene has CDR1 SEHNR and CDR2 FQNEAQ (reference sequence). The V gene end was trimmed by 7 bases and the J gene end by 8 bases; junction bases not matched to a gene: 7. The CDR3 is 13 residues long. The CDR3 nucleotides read TGTGCCAGCATCCCCCGGGGGGGAGACATTCAGTACTTC. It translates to CASIPRGGDIQYF.

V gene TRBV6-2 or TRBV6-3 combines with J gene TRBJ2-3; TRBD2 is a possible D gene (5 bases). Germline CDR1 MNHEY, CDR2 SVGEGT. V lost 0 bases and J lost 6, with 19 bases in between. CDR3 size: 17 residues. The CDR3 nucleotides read TGTGCCAGCAGTTACTCGATGGCCCTAGCTGACGCGGATACGCAGTATTTT. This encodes CASSYSMALADADTQYF.

The CDR3 protein is CASRATGTDYGYTF. The CDR3 coding sequence is TGTGCCAGCAGGGCAACCGGGACAGACTATGGCTACACCTTC. V is TRBV7-2 and J is TRBJ1-2; 7 bases map to TRBD1. The CDR3 is 14 amino acids. Germline V gives CDR1 SGHTA, CDR2 FQGNSA. V gave up 6 bases and J gave up 3 bases; unmatched junction bases: 7. Full variable domain (missing parts from reference TRBV7-2 and TRBJ1-2): GAGVSQSPSNKVTEKGKDVELRCDPISGHTALYWYRQSLGQGLEFLIYFQGNSAPDKSGLPSDRFSAERTGGSVSTLTIQRTQQEDSAVYLCASRATGTDYGYTFGSGTRLTVV.

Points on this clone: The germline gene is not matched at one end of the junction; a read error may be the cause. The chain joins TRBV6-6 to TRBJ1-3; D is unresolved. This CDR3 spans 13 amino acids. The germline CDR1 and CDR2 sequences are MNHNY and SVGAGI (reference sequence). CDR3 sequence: CATVSGFGHTIYF. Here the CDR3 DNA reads TGTGCCACGGTGTCGGGGTTTGGACACACCATATATTTT.

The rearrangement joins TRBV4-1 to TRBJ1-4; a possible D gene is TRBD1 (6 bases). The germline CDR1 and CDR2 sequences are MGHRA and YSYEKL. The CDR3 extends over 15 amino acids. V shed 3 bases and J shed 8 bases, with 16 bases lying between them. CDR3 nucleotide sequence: TGCGCCAGCAGCCAGGCCGGGACACCAGAGGAAAAACTGTTTTTT. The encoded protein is CASSQAGTPEEKLFF.

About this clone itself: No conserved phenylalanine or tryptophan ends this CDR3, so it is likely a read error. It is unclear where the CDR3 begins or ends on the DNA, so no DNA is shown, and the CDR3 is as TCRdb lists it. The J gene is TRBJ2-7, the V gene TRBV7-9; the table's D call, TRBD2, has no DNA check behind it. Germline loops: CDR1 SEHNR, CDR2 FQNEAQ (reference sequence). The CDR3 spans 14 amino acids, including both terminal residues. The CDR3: CASSLSGSGSFRAL.

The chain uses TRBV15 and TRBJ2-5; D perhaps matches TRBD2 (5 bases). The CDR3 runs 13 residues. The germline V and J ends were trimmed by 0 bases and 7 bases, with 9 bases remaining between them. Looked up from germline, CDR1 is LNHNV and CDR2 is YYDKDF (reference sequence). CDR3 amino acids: CATSRDGVMTQYF. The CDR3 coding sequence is TGTGCCACCAGCAGAGACGGGGTGATGACCCAGTACTTC. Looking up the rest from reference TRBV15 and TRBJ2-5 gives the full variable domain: DAMVIQNPRYQVTQFGKPVTLSCSQTLNHNVMYWYQQKSSQAPKLLFHYYDKDFNNEADTPDNFQSRRPNTSFCFLDIRSPGLGDTAMYLCATSRDGVMTQYFGPGTRLLVL.

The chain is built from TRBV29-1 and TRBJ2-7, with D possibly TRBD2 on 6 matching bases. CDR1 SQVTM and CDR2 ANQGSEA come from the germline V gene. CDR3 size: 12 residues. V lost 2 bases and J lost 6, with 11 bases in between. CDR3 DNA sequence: TGCAGCGTTGAAATGGGAGGAACCGAGCAGTACTTC. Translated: CSVEMGGTEQYF.

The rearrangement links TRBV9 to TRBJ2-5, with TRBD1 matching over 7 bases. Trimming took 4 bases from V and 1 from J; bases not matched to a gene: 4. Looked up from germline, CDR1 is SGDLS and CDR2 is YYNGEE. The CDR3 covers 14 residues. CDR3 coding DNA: TGTGCCAGCAGCAGCCGGGACAGCCAAGAGACCCAGTACTTC. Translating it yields CASSSRDSQETQYF.